The 4 T cell receptor beta chains presented below share a single source sample, sequenced in a study of cytomegalovirus exposure and HLA in healthy donors (dated by TCRdb to about 2017). Library preparation used the immunoSEQ multiplex PCR assay. The multiplex PCR relied on a mix of 60 forward primers for TCR Vbeta segments and 13 reverse primers for TCR Jbeta segments. In TCRdb, the immuneACCESS table is reduced to in-frame sequences with V and J assigned. These tables do not hold every clone; where another copy was compared, an unresolved V gene accounts for under half, and the others remain unexplained. The sample table records approximately 50,000 clones. The top ten clones comprise approximately 2.1% of the sample. Sequenced sample: PBMCs. The receptors derive from a female donor in good health and CMV-seronegative.

The DNA for the CDR3 is TGTGCCAGCAGCCAGTCCCAGGGGGCACCTAAAGGCTACACCTTC. It translates to CASSQSQGAPKGYTF. This chain joins TRBV4-2 and TRBJ1-2, with 8 bases that match TRBD1. Germline lookup yields CDR1 LGHNA and CDR2 YNFKEQ. The ends lost 3 bases at V and 8 bases at J; junction bases unmatched: 11. CDR3 length: 15 residues.

This chain links TRBV20-1 with TRBJ1-2; 7 bases are a match to TRBD1. Germline CDR1 and CDR2: DFQATT and SNEGSKA (reference sequence). This CDR3 spans 11 amino acids. V dropped 5 bases and J dropped 6; count of bases not matched to a gene: 3. CDR3 region: CSADREHGYTF. CDR3 nucleotides: TGCAGTGCTGACAGGGAGCATGGCTACACCTTC.

Here the CDR3 reads CASSQAPGQGDGGYTF. The CDR3 region has the DNA TGTGCCAGCAGCCAGGCCCCTGGACAGGGGGATGGAGGCTACACCTTC. This chain joins TRBV14 and TRBJ1-2, with 10 positions matching TRBD1. The trim removed 3 bases at V and 8 bases at J, leaving 12 bases unmatched. Per germline, CDR1 SGHDN and CDR2 FVKESK. CDR3 size: 16 residues.

The V call is TRBV5-1, the J call TRBJ2-3; 9 positions agree with TRBD2. This CDR3 is 18 amino acids long. Per the germline V gene, CDR1 is SGHRS and CDR2 is YFSETQ. V shed 0 bases and J 2 bases; nucleotides not matched to a gene: 10. The CDR3 bases are TGCGCCAGCAGCTTGGGGTTAGCGGGGGACCTCTTCACAGATACGCAGTATTTT. Translating it yields CASSLGLAGDLFTDTQYF.